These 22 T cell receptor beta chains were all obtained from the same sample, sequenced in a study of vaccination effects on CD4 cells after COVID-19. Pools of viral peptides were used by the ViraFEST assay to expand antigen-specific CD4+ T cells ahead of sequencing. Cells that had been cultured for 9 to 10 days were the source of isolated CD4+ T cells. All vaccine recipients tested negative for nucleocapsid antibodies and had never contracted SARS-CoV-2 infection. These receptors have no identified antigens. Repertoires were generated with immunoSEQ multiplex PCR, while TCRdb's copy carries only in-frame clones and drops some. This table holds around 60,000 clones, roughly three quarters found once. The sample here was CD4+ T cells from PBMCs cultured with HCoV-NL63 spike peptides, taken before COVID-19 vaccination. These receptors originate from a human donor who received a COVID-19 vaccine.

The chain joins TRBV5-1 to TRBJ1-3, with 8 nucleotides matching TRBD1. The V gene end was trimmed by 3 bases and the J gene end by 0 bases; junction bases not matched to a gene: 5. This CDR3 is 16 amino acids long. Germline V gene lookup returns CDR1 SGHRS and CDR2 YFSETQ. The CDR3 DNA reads TGCGCCAGCAGCTCAACCACAGGGGGCTCTGGAAACACCATATATTTT. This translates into CASSSTTGGSGNTIYF. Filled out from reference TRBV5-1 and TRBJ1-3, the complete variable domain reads KAGVTQTPRYLIKTRGQQVTLSCSPISGHRSVSWYQQTPGQGLQFLFEYFSETQRNKGNFPGRFSGRQFSNSRSEMNVSTLELGDSALYLCASSSTTGGSGNTIYFGEGSWLTVV.

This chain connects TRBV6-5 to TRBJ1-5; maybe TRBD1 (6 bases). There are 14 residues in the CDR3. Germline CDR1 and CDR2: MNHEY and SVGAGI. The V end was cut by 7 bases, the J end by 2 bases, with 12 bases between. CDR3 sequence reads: CASMGGPGNQPQHF. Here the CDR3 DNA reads TGTGCCAGCATGGGGGGGCCTGGCAATCAGCCCCAGCATTTT.

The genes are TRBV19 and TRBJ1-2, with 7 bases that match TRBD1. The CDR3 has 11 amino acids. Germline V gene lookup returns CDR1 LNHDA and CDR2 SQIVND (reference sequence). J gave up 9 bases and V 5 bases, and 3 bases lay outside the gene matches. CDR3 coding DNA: TGTGCCAGTAGTTCGACAGGGAGCTACACCTTC. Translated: CASSSTGSYTF.

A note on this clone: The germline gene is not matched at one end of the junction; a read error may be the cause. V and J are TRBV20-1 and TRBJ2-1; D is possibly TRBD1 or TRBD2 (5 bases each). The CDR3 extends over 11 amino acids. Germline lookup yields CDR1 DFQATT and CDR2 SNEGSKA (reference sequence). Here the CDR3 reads CSAGDGVLGLF. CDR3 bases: TGCAGTGCAGGGGACGGAGTCCTAGGTCTCTTC.

This chain's CDR3 is CASSPRTGLGRINEKLFF. The CDR3 nucleotides are TGTGCCAGCAGCCCCCGGACAGGGCTCGGCCGTATTAATGAAAAACTGTTTTTT. The genes are TRBV7-2 and TRBJ1-4, with 8 nucleotides matching TRBD1. V lost 5 bases, J lost 4 bases, and 15 bases stayed unmatched. This CDR3 has 18 residues. Germline V CDR1 and CDR2: SGHTA, FQGNSA.

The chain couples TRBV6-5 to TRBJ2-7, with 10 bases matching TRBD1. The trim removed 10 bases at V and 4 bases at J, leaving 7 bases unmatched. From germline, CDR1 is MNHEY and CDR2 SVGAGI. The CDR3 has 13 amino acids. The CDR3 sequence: CAKETGGPYEQYV. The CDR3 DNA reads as TGTGCCAAAGAGACAGGGGGCCCTTACGAGCAGTACGTC.

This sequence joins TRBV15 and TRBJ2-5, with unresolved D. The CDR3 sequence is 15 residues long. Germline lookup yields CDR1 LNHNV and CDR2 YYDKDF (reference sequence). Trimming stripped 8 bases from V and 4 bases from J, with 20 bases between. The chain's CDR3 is CATAQPERLGETQYF. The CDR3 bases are TGTGCCACCGCACAGCCGGAAAGGCTGGGAGAGACCCAGTACTTC.

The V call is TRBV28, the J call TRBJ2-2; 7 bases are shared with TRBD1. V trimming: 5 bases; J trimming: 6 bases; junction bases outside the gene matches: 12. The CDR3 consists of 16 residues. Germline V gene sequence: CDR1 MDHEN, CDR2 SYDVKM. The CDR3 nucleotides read TGTGCCAGCAGTCCAAACACCCACAGGGGATCCGGGGAGCTGTTTTTT. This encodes CASSPNTHRGSGELFF.

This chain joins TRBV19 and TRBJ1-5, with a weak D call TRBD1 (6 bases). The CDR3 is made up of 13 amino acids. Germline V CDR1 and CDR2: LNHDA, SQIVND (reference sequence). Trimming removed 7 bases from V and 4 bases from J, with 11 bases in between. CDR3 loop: CASKGVGNQPQHF. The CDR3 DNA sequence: TGTGCCAGTAAGGGGGTCGGAAATCAGCCCCAGCATTTT.

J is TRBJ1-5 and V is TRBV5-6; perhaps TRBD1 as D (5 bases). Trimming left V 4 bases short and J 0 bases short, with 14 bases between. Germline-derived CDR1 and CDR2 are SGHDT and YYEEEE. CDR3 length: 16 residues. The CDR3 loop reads CASSAGQPYSNQPQHF. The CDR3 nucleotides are TGTGCCAGCAGCGCGGGGCAGCCCTATAGCAATCAGCCCCAGCATTTT.

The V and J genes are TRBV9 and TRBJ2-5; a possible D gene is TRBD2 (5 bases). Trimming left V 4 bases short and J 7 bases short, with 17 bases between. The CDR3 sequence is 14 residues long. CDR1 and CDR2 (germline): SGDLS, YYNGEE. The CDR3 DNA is TGTGCCAGCAGCTTCGGACTCGATCAGGCGACCCAGTACTTC. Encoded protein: CASSFGLDQATQYF.

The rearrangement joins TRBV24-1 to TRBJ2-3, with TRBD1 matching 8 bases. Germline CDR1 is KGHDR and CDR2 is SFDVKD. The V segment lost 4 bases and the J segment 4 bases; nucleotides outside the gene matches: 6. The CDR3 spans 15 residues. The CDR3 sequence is CATSDFRGQSDTQYF. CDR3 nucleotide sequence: TGTGCCACCAGTGACTTCAGGGGGCAATCAGATACGCAGTATTTT.

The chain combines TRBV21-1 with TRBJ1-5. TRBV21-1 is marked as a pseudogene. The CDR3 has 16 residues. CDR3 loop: CASSPTGGGSNQPQHF. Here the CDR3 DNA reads TGTGCCAGCAGTCCCACTGGGGGGGGTAGCAATCAGCCCCAGCATTTT.

The CDR3, as DNA: TGTGCCAGCAGCTTAGAGGCAGGGGACTATGGCTACACCTTC. This codes for CASSLEAGDYGYTF. The chain employs TRBV7-9 and TRBJ1-2, with a weak D call TRBD1 (6 bases). CDR3 length equals 14 residues. V was trimmed by 1 base and J by 3 bases, leaving 9 bases between them. Per germline, CDR1 SEHNR and CDR2 FQNEAQ (reference sequence).

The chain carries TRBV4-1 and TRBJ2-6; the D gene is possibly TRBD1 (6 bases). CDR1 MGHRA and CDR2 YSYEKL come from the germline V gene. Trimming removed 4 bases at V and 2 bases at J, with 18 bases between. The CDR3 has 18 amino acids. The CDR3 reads CASSPRGTPGTGANVLTF. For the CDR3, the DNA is TGCGCCAGCAGCCCGAGGGGGACCCCAGGAACTGGGGCCAACGTCCTGACTTTC.

In nucleotides, the CDR3 is TGTGCCAGCAGCGTAGATATAGAGGGCGGCTACACCTTC. Amino acids: CASSVDIEGGYTF. This chain connects TRBV9 to TRBJ1-2, with unresolved D. The CDR3 runs to 13 residues. Germline CDR1 and CDR2: SGDLS and YYNGEE. Between the trimmed V and J ends, which lost 0 bases and 8 bases, there was a span of 11 bases.

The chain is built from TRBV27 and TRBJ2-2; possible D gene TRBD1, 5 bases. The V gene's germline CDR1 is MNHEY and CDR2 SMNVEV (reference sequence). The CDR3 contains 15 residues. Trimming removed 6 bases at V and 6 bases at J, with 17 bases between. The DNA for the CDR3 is TGTGCCAGCAGACCCCTAGGGGCCGTCGCCGGGGAGCTGTTTTTT. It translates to CASRPLGAVAGELFF.

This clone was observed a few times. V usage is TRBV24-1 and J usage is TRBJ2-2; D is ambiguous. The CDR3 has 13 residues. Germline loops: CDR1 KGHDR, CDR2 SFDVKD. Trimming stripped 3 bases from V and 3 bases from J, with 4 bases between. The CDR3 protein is CATSDLHTGELFF. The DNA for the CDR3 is TGTGCCACCAGTGATCTACACACCGGGGAGCTGTTTTTT.

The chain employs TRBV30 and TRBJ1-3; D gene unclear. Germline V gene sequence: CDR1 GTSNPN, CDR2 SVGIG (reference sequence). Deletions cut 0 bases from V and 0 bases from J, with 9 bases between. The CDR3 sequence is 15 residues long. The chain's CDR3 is CAWSVGAFSGNTIYF. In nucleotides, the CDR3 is TGTGCCTGGAGTGTAGGCGCTTTCTCTGGAAACACCATATATTTT.

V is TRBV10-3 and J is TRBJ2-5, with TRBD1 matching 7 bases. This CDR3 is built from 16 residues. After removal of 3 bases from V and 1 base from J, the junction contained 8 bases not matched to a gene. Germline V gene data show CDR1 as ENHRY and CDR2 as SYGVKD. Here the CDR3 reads CAISDRGQALQETQYF. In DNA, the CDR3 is TGTGCCATCAGTGACCGCGGACAGGCCCTCCAAGAGACCCAGTACTTC.

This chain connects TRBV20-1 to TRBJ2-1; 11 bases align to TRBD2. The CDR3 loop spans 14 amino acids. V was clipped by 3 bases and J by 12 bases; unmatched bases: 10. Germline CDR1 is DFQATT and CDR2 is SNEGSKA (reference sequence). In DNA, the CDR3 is TGCAGTGCTAGTGGGTTAGCGGGGGGGCCGGGGCAGTTCTTC. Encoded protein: CSASGLAGGPGQFF.

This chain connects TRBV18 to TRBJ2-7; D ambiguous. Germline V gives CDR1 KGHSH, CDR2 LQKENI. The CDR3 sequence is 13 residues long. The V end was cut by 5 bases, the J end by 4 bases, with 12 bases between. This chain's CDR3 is CASSASLGYEQYV. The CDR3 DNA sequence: TGTGCCAGCTCAGCTTCCCTGGGATACGAGCAGTACGTC.